These T cell receptor beta chains were read from a single sample in a study of cytomegalovirus exposure and HLA in healthy donors. The data were produced by immunoSEQ multiplex PCR, yet TCRdb's version contains in-frame clones alone and is incomplete. This table has some 110,000 clones, about four fifths appearing once. Sequenced: PBMCs. These receptors were collected from a woman between 50 and 59 years old in good health and CMV-seropositive. CDR3s include the opening cysteine and the closing phenylalanine or tryptophan. D genes are given only for firm matches. For some rows the clone size is stated as once, few or many, or as a class when expanded; others skip it.

D	V	J	size	CDR3	DNA
NA	TRBV28	TRBJ1-1	NA	CASSIPNTEAFF	TGTGCCAGCAGCATCCCGAACACTGAAGCTTTCTTT
NA	TRBV19	TRBJ2-7	NA	CASKGEREQYF	TGTGCCAGTAAGGGGGAACGCGAGCAGTACTTC
NA	TRBV11-3	TRBJ2-2	few	CASQTGSDTGELFF	TGTGCCAGCCAGACGGGTTCGGACACCGGGGAGCTGTTTTTT
NA	TRBV10-3	TRBJ1-1	NA	CAIKSTENTEAFF	TGTGCCATCAAATCGACAGAGAACACTGAAGCTTTCTTT
NA	TRBV25-1	TRBJ1-2	NA	CASSEDGLLYGYTF	TGTGCCAGCAGTGAAGATGGACTGCTCTATGGCTACACCTTC
NA	TRBV19	TRBJ1-2	medium-sized	CASSLDLRSNYGYTF	TGTGCCAGTAGTTTGGACTTACGCTCTAACTATGGCTACACCTTC
NA	TRBV5-6	TRBJ2-7	few	CASSYTYEQYF	TGTGCCAGCAGTTATACCTACGAGCAGTACTTC
TRBD2	TRBV27	TRBJ2-1	NA	CASSLWTSGDNEQFF	TGTGCCAGCAGTTTATGGACTAGCGGCGACAATGAGCAGTTCTTC
NA	TRBV7-8	TRBJ2-3	NA	CASSFPSDTQYF	TGTGCCAGCAGCTTTCCCTCCGATACGCAGTATTTT
NA	TRBV6-5	TRBJ1-1	NA	CASSYYGIRDTEAFF	TGTGCCAGCAGTTACTATGGGATACGGGATACTGAAGCTTTCTTT
NA	TRBV5-1	TRBJ1-5	once	CASSLGGGGDQPQHF	TGCGCCAGCAGCTTGGGGGGGGGCGGGGACCAGCCCCAGCATTTT
NA	TRBV6-1	TRBJ1-1	NA	CASSEILKNTEAFF	TGTGCCAGCAGTGAAATCTTAAAGAACACTGAAGCTTTCTTT
NA	TRBV5-1	TRBJ1-4	few	CASSFTPGAGEKLFF	TGCGCCAGCAGCTTTACTCCGGGAGCCGGTGAAAAACTGTTTTTT
TRBD1	TRBV7-3	TRBJ2-2	NA	CASSRDRVDTGELFF	TGTGCCAGCAGCCGTGACAGGGTCGACACCGGGGAGCTGTTTTTT
TRBD1	TRBV11-2	TRBJ1-1	NA	CASSLTGGEAFF	TGTGCCAGCAGTTTGACAGGGGGCGAAGCTTTCTTT
TRBD1	TRBV7-8	TRBJ1-1	NA	CASSLVRDRVVYTEAFF	TGTGCCAGCAGCTTAGTCCGGGACAGGGTTGTGTACACTGAAGCTTTCTTT
NA	TRBV4-2	TRBJ2-2	NA	CASSQDRTGFYRELFF	TGTGCCAGCAGCCAAGATAGGACTGGATTCTACCGGGAGCTGTTTTTT
NA	TRBV27	TRBJ2-2	NA	CASKEQPTDTGELFF	TGTGCCAGCAAAGAACAGCCTACCGACACCGGGGAGCTGTTTTTT
NA	TRBV7-9	TRBJ1-1	once	CASSLNQIEAFF	TGTGCCAGCAGCTTAAACCAGATTGAAGCTTTCTTT
NA	TRBV19	TRBJ1-1	NA	CASSIGQGWTEAFF	TGTGCCAGTAGTATCGGGCAGGGTTGGACTGAAGCTTTCTTT
TRBD1	TRBV5-1	TRBJ2-5	NA	CASSKGTGGYQETQYF	TGCGCCAGCAGCAAAGGGACAGGGGGATACCAAGAGACCCAGTACTTC
NA	TRBV27	TRBJ1-5	NA	CASRLRANQPQHF	TGTGCCAGCAGACTCAGGGCTAATCAGCCCCAGCATTTT
TRBD1	TRBV5-1	TRBJ1-1	NA	CASSSNRGVTEAFF	TGCGCCAGCTCGAGCAACAGGGGAGTCACTGAAGCTTTCTTT
NA	TRBV27	TRBJ1-1	NA	CASSRPGGSTEAFF	TGTGCCAGCAGTCGCCCGGGAGGATCCACTGAAGCTTTCTTT
NA	TRBV7-9	TRBJ1-1	NA	CASRPGGLLSTEAFF	TGTGCCAGCAGACCGGGGGGGCTTTTGAGCACTGAAGCTTTCTTT
NA	TRBV5-1	TRBJ1-1	few	CASSLAGWGDTEAFF	TGCGCCAGCAGCTTGGCGGGGTGGGGGGACACTGAAGCTTTCTTT
TRBD1	TRBV19	TRBJ1-1	NA	CASSIGTGGTEAFF	TGTGCCAGTAGTATAGGGACAGGGGGCACTGAAGCTTTCTTT
NA	TRBV19	TRBJ2-7	NA	CASSPYPSITYEQYF	TGTGCCAGTAGTCCCTACCCCTCAATTACCTACGAGCAGTACTTC
TRBD1	TRBV7-9	TRBJ2-3	NA	CASSIGTGGDTQYF	TGTGCCAGCAGCATCGGGACAGGGGGGGATACGCAGTATTTT
TRBD2	TRBV7-2	TRBJ2-7	NA	CASSVSGGNYEQYF	TGTGCCAGCAGCGTGAGCGGGGGCAACTACGAGCAGTACTTC
TRBD1	TRBV6-4	TRBJ1-2	NA	CASSDSGQGEFRDGYTF	TGTGCCAGCAGTGACTCGGGACAGGGTGAATTTCGGGATGGCTACACCTTC
TRBD1	TRBV7-8	TRBJ1-5	NA	CASSRGQGPTISNQPQHF	TGTGCCAGCAGCAGGGGACAGGGGCCGACTATTAGCAATCAGCCCCAGCATTTT
NA	TRBV10-1	TRBJ2-4	NA	CARVGIQYF	TGCGCCAGGGTCGGCATTCAGTACTTC
NA	TRBV4-3	TRBJ1-1	few	CASSQDSYTEAFF	TGCGCCAGCAGCCAGGACAGTTACACTGAAGCTTTCTTT
NA	TRBV5-6	TRBJ2-5	NA	CASSLAAQGFRETQYF	TGTGCCAGCAGCTTGGCCGCGCAGGGTTTTCGAGAGACCCAGTACTTC
NA	TRBV29-1	TRBJ1-2	NA	CSVEPRRTPGYTF	TGCAGCGTTGAACCCCGGAGGACGCCTGGCTACACCTTC
NA	TRBV7-2	TRBJ2-7	NA	CASSLLMQGNEQYF	TGTGCCAGCAGCTTACTAATGCAGGGTAACGAGCAGTACTTC
TRBD1	TRBV6-6	TRBJ1-1	NA	CASSYGSGQGNTEAFF	TGTGCCAGCAGTTACGGATCGGGACAGGGGAACACTGAAGCTTTCTTT
TRBD1	TRBV6-1	TRBJ2-1	NA	CASRGQVSYNEQFF	TGTGCCAGCAGGGGACAGGTGAGCTACAATGAGCAGTTCTTC
NA	TRBV25-1	TRBJ1-2	NA	CASSPGTHTDLLYGYTF	TGTGCCAGCAGCCCCGGGACACATACCGACCTTTTGTATGGCTACACCTTC
TRBD1	TRBV19	TRBJ1-2	NA	CASSISDRGLGYTF	TGTGCCAGTAGTATATCGGACAGGGGGCTCGGCTACACCTTC
NA	TRBV5-4	TRBJ2-3	NA	CASSFLQVPSTDTQYF	TGTGCCAGCAGCTTTCTCCAGGTACCTAGCACAGATACGCAGTATTTT
NA	TRBV6-6	TRBJ1-4	few	CASSQRVEREKLFF	TGTGCCAGCAGTCAACGTGTAGAGAGGGAAAAACTGTTTTTT
NA	TRBV18	TRBJ1-2	NA	CASSTNLGEGTNYGYTF	TGTGCCAGCTCTACAAACCTAGGTGAGGGCACAAACTATGGCTACACCTTC
NA	TRBV19	TRBJ2-2	few	CASSPGINTGELFF	TGTGCCAGTAGTCCAGGAATTAACACCGGGGAGCTGTTTTTT
NA	TRBV19	TRBJ2-3	NA	CASSIAGGRQYF	TGTGCCAGTAGTATAGCCGGCGGTAGGCAGTATTTT
NA	TRBV11-2	TRBJ2-1	NA	CASSLGSRLDNEQFF	TGTGCCAGCAGCTTAGGTTCGCGGCTAGACAATGAGCAGTTCTTC
TRBD2	TRBV4-1	TRBJ2-2	NA	CASSLGLVRNTGELFF	TGCGCCAGCAGCCTTGGACTAGTGAGGAACACCGGGGAGCTGTTTTTT
TRBD1	TRBV5-1	TRBJ1-3	NA	CASKTETGGNTIYF	TGCGCCAGCAAGACTGAGACAGGGGGAAACACCATATATTTT
TRBD1	TRBV30	TRBJ2-7	NA	CAWSTGVHEQYF	TGTGCCTGGAGTACAGGGGTGCACGAGCAGTACTTC
TRBD2	TRBV5-1	TRBJ2-1	NA	CASSLGTSGGFLGYNEQFF	TGCGCCAGCAGCTTGGGAACTAGCGGGGGGTTCCTCGGCTACAATGAGCAGTTCTTC
NA	TRBV4-2	TRBJ1-3	few	CASSQEVSPGTPNTIYF	TGTGCCAGCAGCCAAGAAGTTTCGCCGGGAACGCCAAACACCATATATTTT
TRBD2	TRBV10-3	TRBJ2-5	few	CAISPLAYQETQYF	TGTGCCATCAGTCCACTAGCGTACCAAGAGACCCAGTACTTC
TRBD2	TRBV11-2	TRBJ2-1	NA	CASSPRGALYNEQFF	TGTGCCAGCAGCCCGCGGGGGGCACTCTACAATGAGCAGTTCTTC
TRBD1	TRBV7-9	TRBJ2-2	NA	CASSPTDRETGELFF	TGTGCCAGCAGCCCAACTGACAGGGAAACCGGGGAGCTGTTTTTT